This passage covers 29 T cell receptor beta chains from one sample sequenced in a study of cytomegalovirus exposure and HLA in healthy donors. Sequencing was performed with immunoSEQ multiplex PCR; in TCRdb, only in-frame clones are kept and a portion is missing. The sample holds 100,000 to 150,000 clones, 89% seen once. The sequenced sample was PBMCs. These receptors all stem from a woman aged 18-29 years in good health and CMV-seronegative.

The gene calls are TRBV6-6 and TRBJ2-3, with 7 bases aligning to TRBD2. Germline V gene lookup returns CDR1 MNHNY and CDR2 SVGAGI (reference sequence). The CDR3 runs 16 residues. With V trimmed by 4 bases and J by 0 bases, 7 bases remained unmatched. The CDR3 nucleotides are TGTGCCAGCAGTTTCCCCGCGGGGGTTAGCACAGATACGCAGTATTTT. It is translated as CASSFPAGVSTDTQYF.

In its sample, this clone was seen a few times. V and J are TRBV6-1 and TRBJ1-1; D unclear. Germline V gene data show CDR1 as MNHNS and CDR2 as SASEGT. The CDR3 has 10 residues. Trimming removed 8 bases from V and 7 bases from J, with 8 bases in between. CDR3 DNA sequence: TGTGCCAGCTTTTACGGTGAAGCTTTCTTT. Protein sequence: CASFYGEAFF.

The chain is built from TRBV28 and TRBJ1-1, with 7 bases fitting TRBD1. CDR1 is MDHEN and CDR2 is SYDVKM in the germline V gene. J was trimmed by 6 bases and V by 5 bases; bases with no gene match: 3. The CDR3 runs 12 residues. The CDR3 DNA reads TGTGCCAGCAGTCGCCAGGGGGCTGAAGCTTTCTTT. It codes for CASSRQGAEAFF.

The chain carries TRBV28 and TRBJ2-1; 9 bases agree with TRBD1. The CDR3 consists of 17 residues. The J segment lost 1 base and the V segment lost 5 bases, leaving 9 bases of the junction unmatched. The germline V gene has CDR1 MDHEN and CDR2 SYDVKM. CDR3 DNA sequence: TGTGCCAGCAGTGAACAGGGGGCGGGTTATTCCTACAATGAGCAGTTCTTC. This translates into CASSEQGAGYSYNEQFF.

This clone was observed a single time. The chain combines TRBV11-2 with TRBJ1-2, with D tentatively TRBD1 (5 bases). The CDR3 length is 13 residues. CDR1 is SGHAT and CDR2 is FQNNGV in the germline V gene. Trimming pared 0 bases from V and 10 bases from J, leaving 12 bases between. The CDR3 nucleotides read TGTGCCAGCAGCTTAGATCTCGGGGGTGTCTACACCTTC. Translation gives CASSLDLGGVYTF. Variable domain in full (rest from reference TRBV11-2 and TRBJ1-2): EAGVAQSPRYKIIEKRQSVAFWCNPISGHATLYWYQQILGQGPKLLIQFQNNGVVDDSQLPKDRFSAERLKGVDSTLKIQPAKLEDSAVYLCASSLDLGGVYTFGSGTRLTVV.

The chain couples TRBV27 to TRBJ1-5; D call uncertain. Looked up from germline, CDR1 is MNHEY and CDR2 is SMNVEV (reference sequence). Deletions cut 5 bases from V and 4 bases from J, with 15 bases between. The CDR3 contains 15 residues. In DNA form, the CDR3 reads TGTGCCAGCAGTCCACCCGGCAGGTGGAATCAGCCCCAGCATTTT. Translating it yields CASSPPGRWNQPQHF.

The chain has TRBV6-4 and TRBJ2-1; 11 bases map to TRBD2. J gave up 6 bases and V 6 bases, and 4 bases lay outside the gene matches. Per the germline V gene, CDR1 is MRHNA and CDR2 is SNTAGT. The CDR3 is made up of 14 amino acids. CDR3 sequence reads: CASSPGTSGNEQFF. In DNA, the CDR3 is TGTGCCAGCAGCCCCGGGACTAGCGGCAATGAGCAGTTCTTC.

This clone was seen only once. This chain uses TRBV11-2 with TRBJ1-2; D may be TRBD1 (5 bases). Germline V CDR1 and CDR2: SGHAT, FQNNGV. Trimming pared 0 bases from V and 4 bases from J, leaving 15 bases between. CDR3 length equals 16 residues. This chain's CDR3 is CASSLDMTVLGYGYTF. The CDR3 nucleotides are TGTGCCAGCAGCTTAGATATGACAGTTCTTGGCTATGGCTACACCTTC. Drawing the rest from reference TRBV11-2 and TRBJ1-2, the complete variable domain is EAGVAQSPRYKIIEKRQSVAFWCNPISGHATLYWYQQILGQGPKLLIQFQNNGVVDDSQLPKDRFSAERLKGVDSTLKIQPAKLEDSAVYLCASSLDMTVLGYGYTFGSGTRLTVV.

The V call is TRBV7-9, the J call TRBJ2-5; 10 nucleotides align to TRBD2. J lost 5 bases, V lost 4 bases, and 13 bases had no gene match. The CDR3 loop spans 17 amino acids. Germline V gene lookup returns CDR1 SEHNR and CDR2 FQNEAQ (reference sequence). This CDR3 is CASSSGLAESFGETQYF. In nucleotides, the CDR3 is TGTGCCAGCAGCTCAGGACTAGCGGAAAGCTTCGGGGAGACCCAGTACTTC.

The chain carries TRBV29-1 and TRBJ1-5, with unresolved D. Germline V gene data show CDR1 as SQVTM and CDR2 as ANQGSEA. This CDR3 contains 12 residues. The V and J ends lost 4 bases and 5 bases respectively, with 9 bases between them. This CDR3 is CSVAGMDQPQHF. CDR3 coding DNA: TGCAGCGTTGCGGGGATGGATCAGCCCCAGCATTTT.

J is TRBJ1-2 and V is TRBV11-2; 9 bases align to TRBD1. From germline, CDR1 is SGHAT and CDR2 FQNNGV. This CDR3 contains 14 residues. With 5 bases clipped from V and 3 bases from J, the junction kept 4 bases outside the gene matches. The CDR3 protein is CASSRDRAYYGYTF. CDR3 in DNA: TGTGCCAGCAGCCGGGACAGGGCGTACTATGGCTACACCTTC. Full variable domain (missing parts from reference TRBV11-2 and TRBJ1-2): EAGVAQSPRYKIIEKRQSVAFWCNPISGHATLYWYQQILGQGPKLLIQFQNNGVVDDSQLPKDRFSAERLKGVDSTLKIQPAKLEDSAVYLCASSRDRAYYGYTFGSGTRLTVV.

The CDR3 region has the DNA TGCAGTGGCAGTCACTACAATGAGCAGTTCTTC. Translated, it gives CSGSHYNEQFF. The chain carries TRBV20-1 and TRBJ2-1; D remains ambiguous. Trimming took 7 bases from V and 3 from J, leaving 7 bases between them. This CDR3 is built from 11 residues. Germline values: CDR1 DFQATT, CDR2 SNEGSKA (reference sequence).

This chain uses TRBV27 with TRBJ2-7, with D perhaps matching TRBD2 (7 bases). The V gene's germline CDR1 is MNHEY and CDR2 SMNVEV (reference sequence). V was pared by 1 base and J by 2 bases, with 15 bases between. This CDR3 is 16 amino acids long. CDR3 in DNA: TGTGCCAGCAGTTTATTTCGGGGGGCGAGGCCCTACGAGCAGTACTTC. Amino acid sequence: CASSLFRGARPYEQYF.

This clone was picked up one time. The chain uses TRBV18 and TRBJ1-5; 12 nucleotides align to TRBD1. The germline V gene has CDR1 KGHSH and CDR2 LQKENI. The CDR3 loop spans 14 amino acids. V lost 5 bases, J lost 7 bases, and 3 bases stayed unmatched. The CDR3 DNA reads TGTGCCAGCTCAGAAGGGACAGGGGGCCAGCCCCAGCATTTT. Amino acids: CASSEGTGGQPQHF.

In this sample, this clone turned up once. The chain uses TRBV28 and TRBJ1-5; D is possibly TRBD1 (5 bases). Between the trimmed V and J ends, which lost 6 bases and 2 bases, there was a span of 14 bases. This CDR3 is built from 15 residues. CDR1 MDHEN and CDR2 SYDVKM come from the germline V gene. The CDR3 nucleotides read TGTGCCAGCAGCCAAGGGGCTCGGGGCAATCAGCCCCAGCATTTT. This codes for CASSQGARGNQPQHF.

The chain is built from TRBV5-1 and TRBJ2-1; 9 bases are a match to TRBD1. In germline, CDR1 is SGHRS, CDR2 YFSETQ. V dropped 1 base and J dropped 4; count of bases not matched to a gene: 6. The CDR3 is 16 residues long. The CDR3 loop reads CASSLSPGTGYNEQFF. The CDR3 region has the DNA TGCGCCAGCAGCTTGTCCCCCGGGACAGGGTACAATGAGCAGTTCTTC.

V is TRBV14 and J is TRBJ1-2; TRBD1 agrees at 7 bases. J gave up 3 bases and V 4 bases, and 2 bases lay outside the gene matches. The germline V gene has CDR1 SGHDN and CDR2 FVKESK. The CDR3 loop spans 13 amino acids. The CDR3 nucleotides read TGTGCCAGCAGCCTCGGGACAGACTATGGCTACACCTTC. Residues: CASSLGTDYGYTF.

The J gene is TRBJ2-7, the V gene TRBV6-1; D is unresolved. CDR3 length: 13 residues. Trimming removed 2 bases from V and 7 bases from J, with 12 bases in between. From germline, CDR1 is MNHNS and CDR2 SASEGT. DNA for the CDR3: TGTGCCAGCAGTGAATATTCGGCCGGGGAGCAGTACTTC. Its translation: CASSEYSAGEQYF.

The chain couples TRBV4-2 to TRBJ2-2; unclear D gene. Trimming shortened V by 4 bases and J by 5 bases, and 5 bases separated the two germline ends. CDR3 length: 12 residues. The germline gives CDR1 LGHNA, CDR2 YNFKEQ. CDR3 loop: CASSPQTGELFF. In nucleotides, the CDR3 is TGTGCCAGCAGCCCACAAACCGGGGAGCTGTTTTTT.

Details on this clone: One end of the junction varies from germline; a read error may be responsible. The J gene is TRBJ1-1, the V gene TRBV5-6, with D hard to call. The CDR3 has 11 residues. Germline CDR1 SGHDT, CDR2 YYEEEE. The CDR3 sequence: CASSFNTKAFF. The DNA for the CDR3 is TGTGCCAGCAGCTTTAACACTAAAGCTTTCTTT.

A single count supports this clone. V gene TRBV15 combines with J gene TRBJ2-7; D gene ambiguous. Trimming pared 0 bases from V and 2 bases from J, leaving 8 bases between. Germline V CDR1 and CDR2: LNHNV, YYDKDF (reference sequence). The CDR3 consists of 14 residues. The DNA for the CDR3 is TGTGCCACCAGCAGAGAAGCCCGGGCCTACGAGCAGTACTTC. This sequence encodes CATSREARAYEQYF.

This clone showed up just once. CDR3 residues: CASSDPGLAVNEQYF. DNA for the CDR3: TGCGCCAGCAGTGACCCCGGACTAGCGGTGAACGAGCAGTACTTC. The chain uses TRBV10-1 and TRBJ2-7; TRBD2 matches 10 bases. Germline-derived CDR1 and CDR2 are WNHNN and SYGVQD (reference sequence). V lost 3 bases, J lost 5 bases, and 7 bases stayed unmatched. CDR3 length: 15 residues.

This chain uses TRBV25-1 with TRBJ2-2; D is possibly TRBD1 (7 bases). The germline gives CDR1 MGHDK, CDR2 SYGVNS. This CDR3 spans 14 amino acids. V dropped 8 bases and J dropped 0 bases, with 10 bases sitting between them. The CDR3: CASGGTANTGELFF. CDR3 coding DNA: TGTGCCAGCGGGGGGACAGCGAACACCGGGGAGCTGTTTTTT.

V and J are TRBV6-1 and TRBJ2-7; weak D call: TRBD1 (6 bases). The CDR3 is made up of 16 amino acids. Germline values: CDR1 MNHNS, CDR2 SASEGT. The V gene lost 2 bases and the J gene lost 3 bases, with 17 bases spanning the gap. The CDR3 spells CASSELNIPRGYEQYF. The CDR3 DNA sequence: TGTGCCAGCAGTGAACTTAATATCCCCAGGGGCTACGAGCAGTACTTC.

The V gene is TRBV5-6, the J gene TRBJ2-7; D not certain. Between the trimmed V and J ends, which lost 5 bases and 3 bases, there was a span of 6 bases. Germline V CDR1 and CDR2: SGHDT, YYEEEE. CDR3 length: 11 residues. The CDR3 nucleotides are TGTGCCAGCAGTTCTATCTACGAGCAGTACTTC. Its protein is CASSSIYEQYF.

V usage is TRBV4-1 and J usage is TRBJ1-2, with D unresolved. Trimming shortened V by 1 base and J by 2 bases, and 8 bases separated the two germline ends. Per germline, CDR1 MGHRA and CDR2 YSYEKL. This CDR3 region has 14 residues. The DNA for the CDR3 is TGCGCCAGCAGCCAAGGGCCCTCCAACTATGGCTACACCTTC. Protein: CASSQGPSNYGYTF.

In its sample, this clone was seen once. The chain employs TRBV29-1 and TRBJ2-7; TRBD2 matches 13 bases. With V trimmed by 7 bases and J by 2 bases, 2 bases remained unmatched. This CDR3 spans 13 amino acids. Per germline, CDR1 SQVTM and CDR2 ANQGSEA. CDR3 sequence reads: CSAGLAGAYEQYF. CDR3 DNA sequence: TGCAGCGCAGGACTAGCGGGAGCCTACGAGCAGTACTTC.

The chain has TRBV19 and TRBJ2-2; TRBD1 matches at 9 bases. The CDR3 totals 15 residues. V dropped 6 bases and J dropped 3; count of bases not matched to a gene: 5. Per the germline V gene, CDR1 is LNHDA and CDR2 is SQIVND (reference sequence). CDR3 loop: CASSPGQGHTGELFF. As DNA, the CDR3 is TGTGCCAGTAGCCCGGGACAGGGACACACCGGGGAGCTGTTTTTT.

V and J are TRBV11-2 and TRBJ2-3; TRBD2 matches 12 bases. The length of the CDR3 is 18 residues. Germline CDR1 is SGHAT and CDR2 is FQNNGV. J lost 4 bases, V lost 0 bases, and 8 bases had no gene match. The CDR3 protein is CASSLESSGRASPDTQYF. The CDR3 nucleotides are TGTGCCAGCAGCTTAGAGTCTAGCGGGAGGGCCAGCCCAGATACGCAGTATTTT.